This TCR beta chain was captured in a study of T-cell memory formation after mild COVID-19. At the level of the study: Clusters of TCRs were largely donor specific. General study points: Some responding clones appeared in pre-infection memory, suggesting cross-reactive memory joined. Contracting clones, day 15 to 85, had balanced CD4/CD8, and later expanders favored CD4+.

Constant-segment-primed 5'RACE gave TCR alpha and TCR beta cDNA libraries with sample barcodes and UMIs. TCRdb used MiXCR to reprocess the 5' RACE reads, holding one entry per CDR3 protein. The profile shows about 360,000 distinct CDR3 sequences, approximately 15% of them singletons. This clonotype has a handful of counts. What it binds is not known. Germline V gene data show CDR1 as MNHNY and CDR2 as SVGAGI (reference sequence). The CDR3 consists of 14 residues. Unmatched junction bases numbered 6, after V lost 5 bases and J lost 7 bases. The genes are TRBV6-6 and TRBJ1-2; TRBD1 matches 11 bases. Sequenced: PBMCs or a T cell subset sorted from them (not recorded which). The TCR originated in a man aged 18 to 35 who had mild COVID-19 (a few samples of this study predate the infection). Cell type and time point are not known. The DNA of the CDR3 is TGTGCCAGCAGTCTCGGACAGGGGGCCCCTGGCTACACCTTC. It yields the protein CASSLGQGAPGYTF.